Listed below are T cell receptor beta chains from one sample, sequenced in a study of T cell repertoires in cytomegalovirus infection. What these receptors recognize is not known. Via MiXCR, TCRdb re-called the reads, giving one row per CDR3 protein. The data contain tens of thousands of distinct CDR3 sequences, about a fifth of them singletons. The sequencing here drew on CD8+ T cells from cultured PBMCs, taken from culture after CMV antigen stimulation. These receptors originate from a human donor in good health (CMV status not recorded). Some clones in this sample may be carry-over from other donors' samples. Each CDR3 is given with its conserved first and last residue. D genes are given only for firm matches. Clone size is not always given. Where it is, it says once, few, many or a class for expanded clones.

TRBV7-8,TRBJ2-5,.,.,CASSSLGGGETQYF,TGTGCCAGCAGCTCCCTGGGGGGAGGAGAGACCCAGTACTTC
TRBV7-6,TRBJ2-7,.,.,CASRRDGYYEQYF,TGTGCCAGCAGGCGGGACGGGTACTACGAGCAGTACTTC
TRBV4-3,TRBJ2-7,.,few,CASSQEEGDYEQYF,TGCGCCAGCAGCCAAGAAGAGGGGGACTACGAGCAGTACTTC
TRBV4-3,TRBJ2-4,TRBD2,.,CASSQDVTSGNIQYF,TGCGCCAGCAGCCAAGACGTGACTAGCGGGAACATTCAGTACTTC
TRBV7-8,TRBJ1-3,.,many,CASRGYWGTGPSGNTIYF,TGTGCCAGCAGGGGGTACTGGGGCACGGGACCCTCTGGAAACACCATATATTTT
TRBV28,TRBJ1-1,TRBD1,.,CASRQDRVNTEAFF,TGTGCCAGCAGGCAAGACAGGGTGAACACTGAAGCTTTCTTT
TRBV6-6,TRBJ1-2,.,few,CASRPDGRDNYGYTF,TGTGCCAGCAGACCCGACGGACGTGATAACTATGGCTACACCTTC
TRBV7-9,TRBJ2-5,.,.,CASSFEYQETQYF,TGTGCCAGCAGCTTCGAGTACCAAGAGACCCAGTACTTC
TRBV6-2/TRBV6-3,TRBJ2-3,.,.,CASSYSSGFTDTQYF,TGTGCCAGCAGTTACTCGAGCGGATTCACAGATACGCAGTATTTT
TRBV29-1,TRBJ2-4,.,few,CSVVSGATKNIQYF,TGCAGCGTTGTCTCCGGGGCCACCAAAAACATTCAGTACTTC
TRBV7-6,TRBJ1-1,.,few,CASSLAVGYEAFF,TGTGCCAGCAGCTTAGCGGTTGGATATGAAGCTTTCTTT
TRBV7-2,TRBJ1-1,.,few,CASSLGWNGEMNTEAFF,TGTGCCAGCAGCTTAGGGTGGAACGGCGAGATGAACACTGAAGCTTTCTTT
TRBV28,TRBJ2-1,TRBD2,.,CASSFAPSSGTSNEQFF,TGTGCCAGCAGTTTCGCTCCTTCGTCCGGGACTAGCAATGAGCAGTTCTTC
TRBV7-8,TRBJ2-1,.,.,CASSFGIGNEQFF,TGTGCCAGCAGCTTCGGGATCGGCAATGAGCAGTTCTTC
TRBV29-1,TRBJ2-7,.,.,CSVGMQGSGYEQYF,TGCAGCGTGGGGATGCAGGGATCCGGCTACGAGCAGTACTTC
TRBV24-1,TRBJ2-1,.,.,CATSDLRRDQGEQFF,TGTGCCACCAGTGATTTGCGACGGGATCAGGGTGAGCAGTTCTTC
TRBV12-3/TRBV12-4,TRBJ2-7,.,few,CASSFQRTPYEQYF,TGTGCCAGCAGTTTCCAGCGGACCCCCTACGAGCAGTACTTC
TRBV7-4,TRBJ2-1,TRBD1,few,CASSSVDRGRYNEQFF,TGTGCCAGCAGCTCCGTCGACAGGGGGCGTTACAATGAGCAGTTCTTC
TRBV6-2/TRBV6-3,TRBJ2-7,TRBD1,.,CASYPGQGVYEQYF,TGTGCCAGCTACCCGGGACAGGGAGTATACGAGCAGTACTTC
TRBV7-8,TRBJ2-7,TRBD2,.,CASSLVGAGGISYEQYF,TGTGCCAGCAGCTTAGTTGGCGCGGGGGGCATCTCCTACGAGCAGTACTTC
TRBV7-2,TRBJ2-3,.,few,CASSSQSELFTDTQYF,TGTGCCAGCAGCTCCCAGAGTGAGCTATTCACAGATACGCAGTATTTT
TRBV7-9,TRBJ1-5,.,.,CASSGQEYSNQPQHF,TGTGCCAGCAGCGGGCAGGAGTATAGCAATCAGCCCCAGCATTTT
TRBV20-1,TRBJ1-2,.,few,CSARGIDTNYGYTF,TGCAGTGCTAGAGGGATAGACACCAACTATGGCTACACCTTC
TRBV12-3/TRBV12-4,TRBJ2-1,.,.,CASSLVGTYNEQFF,TGTGCCAGCAGTTTAGTAGGGACCTACAATGAGCAGTTCTTC
TRBV28,TRBJ1-3,TRBD1,few,CASSFPPRGLFRSGNTIYF,TGTGCCAGCAGTTTTCCCCCCAGGGGGCTATTCCGCTCTGGAAACACCATATATTTT
TRBV7-9,TRBJ1-4,TRBD1,.,CASSPRTGANEKLFF,TGTGCCAGCAGCCCACGGACAGGTGCTAATGAAAAACTGTTTTTT
TRBV28,TRBJ1-2,.,.,CASSLRGRGDYGYTF,TGTGCCAGCAGTTTGAGGGGCAGGGGTGACTATGGCTACACCTTC
TRBV6-2/TRBV6-3,TRBJ2-1,.,.,CASMGAGAFSSYNEQFF,TGTGCCAGCATGGGGGCGGGGGCCTTTAGCTCCTACAATGAGCAGTTCTTC
TRBV7-9,TRBJ1-1,TRBD1,few,CASSLTGVNTEAFF,TGTGCCAGCAGCTTGACAGGGGTGAACACTGAAGCTTTCTTT